This T cell receptor (beta chain) was profiled in a study of T cells in Graves' hyperthyroidism and ophthalmopathy. Overall study findings and caveats: Blood also contained most expanded thyroid clonotypes above 0.001.

V gave up 6 bases and J gave up 1 base; unmatched junction bases: 7. CDR3 size: 15 residues. Amplified regions were TCR beta CDR3 sequences from RNA transcripts. The HTBI set primed first-round TCR CDR3 RT-PCR. TCRdb redid the calling of the multiplex PCR reads with MiXCR, one entry per CDR3 protein. The profile shows roughly 380,000 distinct CDR3 sequences, about a sixth of them singletons. This clonotype was recorded at least ten times. What it recognizes is unknown. The chain joins TRBV12-3 or TRBV12-4 to TRBJ2-7, with 9 bases aligning to TRBD2. This TCR was recovered from a woman aged 40 to 55 with Graves' ophthalmopathy. Sequencing input: blood. In nucleotides, the CDR3 is TGTGCCAGCAGCCGGAGCGGGAGGAGGTCCTACGAGCAGTACTTC. It translates to CASSRSGRRSYEQYF.